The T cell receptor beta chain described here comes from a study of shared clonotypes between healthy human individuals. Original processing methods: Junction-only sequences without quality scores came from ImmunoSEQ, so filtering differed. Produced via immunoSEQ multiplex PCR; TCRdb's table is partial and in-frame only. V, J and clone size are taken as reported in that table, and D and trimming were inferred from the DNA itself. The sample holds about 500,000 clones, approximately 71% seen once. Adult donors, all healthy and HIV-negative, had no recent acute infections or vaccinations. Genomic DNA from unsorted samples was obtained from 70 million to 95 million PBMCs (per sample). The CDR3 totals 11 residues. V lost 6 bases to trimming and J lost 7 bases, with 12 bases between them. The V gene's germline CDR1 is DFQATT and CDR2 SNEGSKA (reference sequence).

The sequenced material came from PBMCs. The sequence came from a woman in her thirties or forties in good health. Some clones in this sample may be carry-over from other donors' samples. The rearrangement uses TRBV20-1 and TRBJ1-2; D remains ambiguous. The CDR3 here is CSAPVAGGYTF. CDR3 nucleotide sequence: TGCAGTGCACCCGTGGCCGGTGGCTACACCTTC.